This T cell receptor (beta chain) was recorded in a study of T cell clones after liver transplantation. Study background: Liver transplant recipients had immunosuppression withdrawal attempted within 2 years. Patients counted as tolerant after at least one year off all immunosuppression, enzymes not exceeding twice normal. Notes on the study in general: Circulating graft-donor-reactive CD4 TCRbeta sequences fell significantly post-transplant in most of the 8 subjects.

Measured with immunoSEQ multiplex PCR; TCRdb has only the in-frame clones, and not every one. The sample holds 35,000 to 45,000 clones, 86% seen once. Per germline, CDR1 LNHDA and CDR2 SQIVND (reference sequence). Trimming took 4 bases from V and 0 from J, leaving 9 bases between them. The CDR3 has 14 residues. Concerning this clone: Its target is unknown.

The origin of this receptor is a human patient who received a liver transplant. The graft donor may account for some of the T cells. The chain links TRBV19 to TRBJ1-2; TRBD1 is a possible D gene (6 bases). This specimen was CD4+ T cells from blood, taken 24 months after liver transplant. The CDR3 DNA is TGTGCCAGTAGTAGGGCAGGGGCTAACTATGGCTACACCTTC. Amino acids: CASSRAGANYGYTF.